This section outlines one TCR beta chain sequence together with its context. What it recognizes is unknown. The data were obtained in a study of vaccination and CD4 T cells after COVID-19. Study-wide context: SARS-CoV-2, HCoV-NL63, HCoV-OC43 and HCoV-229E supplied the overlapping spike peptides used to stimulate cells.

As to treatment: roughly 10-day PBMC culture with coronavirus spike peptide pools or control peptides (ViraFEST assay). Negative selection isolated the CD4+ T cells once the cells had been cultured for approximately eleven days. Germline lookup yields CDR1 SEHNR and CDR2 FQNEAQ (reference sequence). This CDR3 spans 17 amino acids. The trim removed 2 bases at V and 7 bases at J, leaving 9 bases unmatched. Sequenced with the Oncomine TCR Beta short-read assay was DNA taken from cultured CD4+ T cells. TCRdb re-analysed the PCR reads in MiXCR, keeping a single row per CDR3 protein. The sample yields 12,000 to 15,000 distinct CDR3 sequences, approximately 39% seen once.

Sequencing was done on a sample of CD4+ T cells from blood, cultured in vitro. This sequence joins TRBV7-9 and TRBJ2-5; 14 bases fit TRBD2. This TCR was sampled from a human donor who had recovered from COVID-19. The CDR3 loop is CASSLRSTSGGAGTQYF. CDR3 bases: TGTGCCAGCAGCTTAAGGTCGACTAGCGGGGGGGCTGGGACCCAGTACTTC.